The 31 T cell receptor beta chains below come from one sample, sequenced in a study of T cell responses to AZD1222 COVID-19 vaccine. The table came from immunoSEQ multiplex PCR; TCRdb's copy has only in-frame clones and leaves some out. This table holds roughly 180,000 clones, 94% found once. The source material was peripheral blood, sampled 28 days after the second AZD1222 dose. The receptors come from an adult who received the AZD1222 COVID-19 vaccine.

The chain joins TRBV5-1 to TRBJ1-3, with D perhaps TRBD1 (5 bases). Between the trimmed V and J ends, which lost 0 bases and 4 bases, there was a span of 5 bases. This CDR3 is 13 amino acids long. CDR1 is SGHRS, CDR2 YFSETQ, per germline. Here the CDR3 reads CASSLGQGNTIYF. In nucleotides, the CDR3 is TGCGCCAGCAGCTTGGGACAGGGAAACACCATATATTTT.

The V and J genes are TRBV21-1 and TRBJ1-6; TRBD1 is taken as the D call from the table, unchecked against the DNA. TRBV21-1 is a known pseudogene. This CDR3 has 15 residues. CDR3 sequence reads: CASSKGRTVNSPLHF. The CDR3 DNA is TGTGCCAGCAGCAAAGGGAGGACAGTAAATTCACCCCTCCACTTT.

The J gene is TRBJ2-1, the V gene TRBV28, with 12 bases that match TRBD1. J was trimmed by 5 bases and V by 1 base; bases with no gene match: 15. CDR3 length: 20 amino acids. Per germline, CDR1 MDHEN and CDR2 SYDVKM. This CDR3 reads CASSLFLRGTGGGLNNEQFF. The CDR3 DNA is TGTGCCAGCAGTTTATTTCTTCGGGGGACAGGGGGCGGACTAAACAATGAGCAGTTCTTC.

This chain joins TRBV20-1 and TRBJ2-7, with no clear D. V was clipped by 3 bases and J by 9 bases, with 24 bases between them. Germline V CDR1 and CDR2: DFQATT, SNEGSKA (reference sequence). The CDR3 contains 15 residues. CDR3 protein: CSASYIYDAYERQYF. Here the CDR3 DNA reads TGCAGTGCTAGTTATATCTATGACGCCTACGAGCGGCAGTACTTC.

This clone has just one count. V is TRBV11-3 and J is TRBJ2-3; TRBD1 aligns across 7 bases. V gave up 1 base and J gave up 7 bases; unmatched junction bases: 5. The V gene's germline CDR1 is SGHNT and CDR2 YENEEA. The CDR3 is made up of 14 amino acids. The CDR3 nucleotides read TGTGCCAGCAGCTTAGCGACAGGGTACAATACGCAGTATTTT. This encodes CASSLATGYNTQYF.

This clone came up a few times. The J gene is TRBJ2-7, the V gene TRBV6-2 or TRBV6-3, with D hard to call. Germline V lookup: CDR1 MNHEY, CDR2 SVGEGT. The CDR3 covers 15 residues. Between the trimmed V and J ends, which lost 5 bases and 0 bases, there was a span of 14 bases. The CDR3 coding sequence is TGTGCCAGCAGTCACGGACGGACCCTCTCCTACGAGCAGTACTTC. This encodes CASSHGRTLSYEQYF.

This sequence joins TRBV27 and TRBJ1-4; weak D call: TRBD1 (5 bases). Trimming left V 3 bases short and J 0 bases short, with 11 bases between. There are 16 residues in the CDR3. CDR1 is MNHEY and CDR2 is SMNVEV in the germline V gene (reference sequence). CDR3 sequence reads: CASSFTGLATNEKLFF. The CDR3 bases are TGTGCCAGCAGTTTTACAGGCCTTGCAACTAATGAAAAACTGTTTTTT.

The J gene is TRBJ1-2, the V gene TRBV4-3, with D perhaps TRBD1 (6 bases). Germline-derived CDR1 and CDR2 are LGHNA and YSLEER. The CDR3 runs to 16 residues. The V end lost 0 bases, the J end lost 5 bases, and 16 bases lay between the germline ends. The CDR3 region is CASSQDLRTAEYGYTF. CDR3 sequence (DNA): TGCGCCAGCAGCCAAGATCTAAGGACAGCGGAGTATGGCTACACCTTC.

The rearrangement uses TRBV5-1 and TRBJ2-2; a possible D gene is TRBD1 (5 bases). The CDR3 consists of 15 residues. Trimming removed 4 bases from V and 4 bases from J, with 14 bases in between. Germline lookup yields CDR1 SGHRS and CDR2 YFSETQ. The CDR3 loop is CASSPAQGSTGELFF. As DNA, the CDR3 is TGCGCCAGCAGCCCCGCCCAGGGTTCCACCGGGGAGCTGTTTTTT.

This chain links TRBV9 with TRBJ2-1; D may be TRBD1 or TRBD2 (5 bases each). CDR3 length: 15 residues. CDR1 and CDR2 (germline): SGDLS, YYNGEE. V was trimmed by 4 bases and J by 6 bases, leaving 17 bases between them. The CDR3 coding sequence is TGTGCCAGCAGCTACGGGACCTCGGGAAGCAATGAGCAGTTCTTC. This translates into CASSYGTSGSNEQFF.

Remarks on this clone: One end of the junction fails to match germline, which may point to a read error. The chain links TRBV5-4 to TRBJ1-2, with 10 nucleotides matching TRBD1. Germline assignment: CDR1 SGHNT and CDR2 YYREEE (reference sequence). The CDR3 extends over 12 amino acids. The CDR3 here is CASSPGTGASAF. In nucleotides, the CDR3 is TGTGCCAGCAGCCCCGGGACAGGGGCCTCCGCCTTC.

This rearrangement joins TRBV28 to TRBJ2-7; 9 bases are shared with TRBD2. The germline gives CDR1 MDHEN, CDR2 SYDVKM. This CDR3 comprises 14 residues. V was clipped by 7 bases and J by 4 bases; unmatched bases: 8. The CDR3, as DNA: TGTGCCAGCACTCCTAGCGGGACTTGGTACGAGCAGTACTTC. Its translation: CASTPSGTWYEQYF.

This chain uses TRBV4-1 with TRBJ2-5; unclear D gene. Germline assignment: CDR1 MGHRA and CDR2 YSYEKL. Trimming removed 1 base at V and 5 bases at J, with 14 bases between. The CDR3 extends over 15 amino acids. Here the CDR3 reads CASSQAFGPGETQYF. CDR3 DNA sequence: TGCGCCAGCAGCCAAGCGTTCGGCCCCGGGGAGACCCAGTACTTC.

This clone occurred once. V gene TRBV7-2 combines with J gene TRBJ1-1; no firm D call. This CDR3 is 16 amino acids long. The V and J ends lost 5 bases and 0 bases respectively, with 16 bases between them. Germline V gene data show CDR1 as SGHTA and CDR2 as FQGNSA. The CDR3 DNA reads TGTGCCAGCAGCCCAGAGGCGGCGCTGGTGAACACTGAAGCTTTCTTT. Residues: CASSPEAALVNTEAFF.

The chain employs TRBV7-9 and TRBJ1-2; 8 bases are a match to TRBD1. V trimming: 3 bases; J trimming: 4 bases; junction bases outside the gene matches: 13. The CDR3 totals 17 residues. Germline CDR1 is SEHNR and CDR2 is FQNEAQ (reference sequence). DNA of the CDR3: TGTGCCAGCAGCTTGTGGACAGGGCCACAACTATTCTATGGCTACACCTTC. It translates to CASSLWTGPQLFYGYTF.

The chain couples TRBV19 to TRBJ1-1; D is unclear. The V end lost 1 base, the J end lost 11 bases, and 11 bases lay between the germline ends. Germline lookup yields CDR1 LNHDA and CDR2 SQIVND (reference sequence). CDR3 length: 12 residues. CDR3 bases: TGTGCCAGTAGTATAGTACCGTCGGTCGCTTTCTTT. The encoded protein is CASSIVPSVAFF. The full variable domain, in which reference TRBV19 and TRBJ1-1 provide the parts outside the CDR3, is DGGITQSPKYLFRKEGQNVTLSCEQNLNHDAMYWYRQDPGQGLRLIYYSQIVNDFQKGDIAEGYSVSREKKESFPLTVTSAQKNPTAFYLCASSIVPSVAFFGQGTRLTVV.

The J gene is TRBJ1-1, the V gene TRBV6-5; D not resolved. Trimming removed 6 bases from V and 0 bases from J, with 11 bases in between. The CDR3 spans 14 residues. The germline CDR1 and CDR2 sequences are MNHEY and SVGAGI. CDR3 bases: TGTGCCAGCAGCGCAGTAGGGTTGAACACTGAAGCTTTCTTT. Translated, it gives CASSAVGLNTEAFF.

A remark on this clone: This sample includes further DNA sequences coding for the same CDR3. The chain joins TRBV6-5 to TRBJ1-3; maybe TRBD1 (5 bases). V lost 0 bases and J 0 bases, leaving 6 bases between the germline ends. Germline lookup yields CDR1 MNHEY and CDR2 SVGAGI. The CDR3 totals 15 residues. The CDR3 DNA reads TGTGCCAGCAGTTACTCGACAGACTCTGGAAACACCATATATTTT. Translation: CASSYSTDSGNTIYF.

The CDR3 loop is CASSLDPSGNTIYF. The CDR3 DNA reads TGTGCCAGCAGCCTCGACCCCTCTGGAAACACCATATATTTT. The V gene is TRBV7-2, the J gene TRBJ1-3, with D hard to call. Trimming left V 5 bases short and J 0 bases short, with 8 bases between. CDR3 length equals 14 residues. Germline V lookup: CDR1 SGHTA, CDR2 FQGNSA. The full variable domain, completed using reference TRBV7-2 and TRBJ1-3, is GAGVSQSPSNKVTEKGKDVELRCDPISGHTALYWYRQSLGQGLEFLIYFQGNSAPDKSGLPSDRFSAERTGGSVSTLTIQRTQQEDSAVYLCASSLDPSGNTIYFGEGSWLTVV.

This chain joins TRBV6-2 or TRBV6-3 and TRBJ1-5; unclear D gene. Trimming removed 5 bases from V and 5 bases from J, with 7 bases in between. The germline V gene has CDR1 MNHEY and CDR2 SVGEGT. The CDR3 is 12 residues long. The CDR3 coding sequence is TGTGCCAGCAGTCAGGATTATCAGCCCCAGCATTTT. This codes for CASSQDYQPQHF.

The rearrangement links TRBV11-2 to TRBJ2-5; TRBD2 might be the D (5 bases). This CDR3 has 15 amino acids. Germline-derived CDR1 and CDR2 are SGHAT and FQNNGV. V lost 5 bases, J lost 0 bases, and 13 bases lay in between. This CDR3 is CASSASEGNQETQYF. DNA of the CDR3: TGTGCCAGCAGCGCAAGTGAGGGTAACCAAGAGACCCAGTACTTC. Supplemented by reference TRBV11-2 and TRBJ2-5, the full variable domain reads EAGVAQSPRYKIIEKRQSVAFWCNPISGHATLYWYQQILGQGPKLLIQFQNNGVVDDSQLPKDRFSAERLKGVDSTLKIQPAKLEDSAVYLCASSASEGNQETQYFGPGTRLLVL.

This rearrangement joins TRBV19 to TRBJ2-1; 7 bases fit TRBD1. Germline V gene data show CDR1 as LNHDA and CDR2 as SQIVND (reference sequence). This CDR3 has 13 amino acids. With 8 bases clipped from V and 6 bases from J, the junction kept 7 bases outside the gene matches. The CDR3 DNA reads TGTGCCAGTGGAAATACAGGGGCCAATGAGCAGTTCTTC. Translated: CASGNTGANEQFF.

Comments on this clone: Other DNA sequences in the same sample also yield this CDR3. The chain joins TRBV27 to TRBJ2-1, with D hard to call. In germline, CDR1 is MNHEY, CDR2 SMNVEV (reference sequence). The CDR3 runs 15 residues. Between the trimmed V and J ends, which lost 0 bases and 0 bases, there was a span of 6 bases. The CDR3 reads CASSLSGSSYNEQFF. Here the CDR3 DNA reads TGTGCCAGCAGTTTATCAGGAAGCTCCTACAATGAGCAGTTCTTC.

The J gene is TRBJ1-4, the V gene TRBV19, with D perhaps matching TRBD1 (5 bases). Germline CDR1 LNHDA, CDR2 SQIVND (reference sequence). V was cut by 3 bases and J by 8 bases, with 10 bases left in between. The CDR3 covers 13 residues. The CDR3 reads CASSIREGEKLFF. DNA for the CDR3: TGTGCCAGTAGTATCAGGGAGGGGGAAAAACTGTTTTTT.

The chain carries TRBV2 and TRBJ1-1, with 8 bases identical to TRBD1. The CDR3 length is 13 residues. V trimming: 5 bases; J trimming: 7 bases; junction bases outside the gene matches: 6. CDR1 SNHLY and CDR2 FYNNEI come from the germline V gene. CDR3 coding DNA: TGTGCCAGCAGTCGGGACAGGCTCGATGAAGCTTTCTTT. Encoded protein: CASSRDRLDEAFF.

The chain uses TRBV14 and TRBJ2-5, with 11 bases aligning to TRBD2. This CDR3 is 17 amino acids long. J lost 5 bases, V lost 1 base, and 9 bases had no gene match. Germline V gene lookup returns CDR1 SGHDN and CDR2 FVKESK. CDR3 nucleotides: TGTGCCAGCAGCCAAGGCCTAGCGGGGGGCCAATCGGAGACCCAGTACTTC. Translated: CASSQGLAGGQSETQYF. Based on the CDR3 plus reference TRBV14 and TRBJ2-5, the full variable domain is EAGVTQFPSHSVIEKGQTVTLRCDPISGHDNLYWYRRVMGKEIKFLLHFVKESKQDESGMPNNRFLAERTGGTYSTLKVQPAELEDSGVYFCASSQGLAGGQSETQYFGPGTRLLVL.

This clone has more than one count but fewer than ten. This rearrangement joins TRBV4-2 to TRBJ2-1; possibly TRBD2 for D (6 bases). Trimming took off 3 bases at V and 6 bases at J, with 15 bases between the two ends. Germline V gene data show CDR1 as LGHNA and CDR2 as YNFKEQ. The CDR3 contains 15 residues. The CDR3, as DNA: TGTGCCAGCAGCCAGGGGACTGGCGGGTTCAATGAGCAGTTCTTC. Translation gives CASSQGTGGFNEQFF.

This clone was recorded once. The chain joins TRBV29-1 to TRBJ2-7; 9 nucleotides agree with TRBD2. CDR1 and CDR2 from the germline V gene are SQVTM and ANQGSEA. This CDR3 has 14 residues. The trim removed 6 bases at V and 5 bases at J, leaving 11 bases unmatched. The CDR3 DNA follows: TGCAGCGTGAAGGGACTAGCAGGGCGACACGAGCAGTACTTC. Translation: CSVKGLAGRHEQYF.

This chain joins TRBV9 and TRBJ1-6; 10 nucleotides agree with TRBD1. CDR1 and CDR2 from the germline V gene are SGDLS and YYNGEE. V lost 0 bases to trimming and J lost 8 bases; unmatched junction nucleotides: 11. The CDR3 has 18 residues. The CDR3 coding sequence is TGTGCCAGCAGCGTAGGCGGGACAGGGGCGACGAGTCATTCACCCCTCCACTTT. Translating it yields CASSVGGTGATSHSPLHF.

The chain recombines TRBV5-4 with TRBJ1-2; TRBD1 matches 9 bases. This CDR3 comprises 15 residues. V gave up 4 bases and J gave up 3 bases; unmatched junction bases: 7. Germline V lookup: CDR1 SGHNT, CDR2 YYREEE (reference sequence). For the CDR3, the DNA is TGTGCCAGCAGCCTTTACCGGGACAGGGACTATGGCTACACCTTC. Its protein product is CASSLYRDRDYGYTF.

This chain joins TRBV9 and TRBJ2-7, with TRBD2 identical over 9 bases. The J segment lost 6 bases and the V segment lost 1 base, leaving 8 bases of the junction unmatched. CDR1 is SGDLS and CDR2 is YYNGEE in the germline V gene. The CDR3 totals 15 residues. The CDR3 sequence is CASSVRAGGRSEQYF. In DNA form, the CDR3 reads TGTGCCAGCAGCGTACGTGCGGGGGGGCGTAGCGAGCAGTACTTC. The variable domain in full, completed from reference TRBV9 and TRBJ2-7, reads DSGVTQTPKHLITATGQRVTLRCSPRSGDLSVYWYQQSLDQGLQFLIQYYNGEERAKGNILERFSAQQFPDLHSELNLSSLELGDSALYFCASSVRAGGRSEQYFGPGTRLTVT.